This entry concerns a single T cell receptor (beta chain). Antigen specificity is unknown. The data were produced by immunoSEQ multiplex PCR, yet TCRdb's version contains in-frame clones alone and is incomplete. The table shows 90,000 to 120,000 clones, with 92% occurring only once. The CDR3 runs to 14 residues. CDR1 LNHDA and CDR2 SQIVND come from the germline V gene (reference sequence). V was pared by 3 bases and J by 5 bases, with 11 bases between. The sample is drawn from a study of T cell responses to AZD1222 COVID-19 vaccine. Points from the study as a whole: Spike-specific TCR breadth and depth both grew after two AZD1222 doses. Repertoires in all cases were sampled only once the peak T cell response had passed. Targets within unmutated variant regions were reportedly found for nearly half of spike-specific TCRs.

The rearrangement joins TRBV19 to TRBJ1-5; D remains ambiguous. The origin of this receptor is an adult who received the AZD1222 COVID-19 vaccine. The sequencing used peripheral blood, collected 28 days after the second AZD1222 dose. The CDR3 coding sequence is TGTGCCAGTAGTATCCGAGAGAGAGATCAGCCCCAGCATTTT. This codes for CASSIRERDQPQHF.